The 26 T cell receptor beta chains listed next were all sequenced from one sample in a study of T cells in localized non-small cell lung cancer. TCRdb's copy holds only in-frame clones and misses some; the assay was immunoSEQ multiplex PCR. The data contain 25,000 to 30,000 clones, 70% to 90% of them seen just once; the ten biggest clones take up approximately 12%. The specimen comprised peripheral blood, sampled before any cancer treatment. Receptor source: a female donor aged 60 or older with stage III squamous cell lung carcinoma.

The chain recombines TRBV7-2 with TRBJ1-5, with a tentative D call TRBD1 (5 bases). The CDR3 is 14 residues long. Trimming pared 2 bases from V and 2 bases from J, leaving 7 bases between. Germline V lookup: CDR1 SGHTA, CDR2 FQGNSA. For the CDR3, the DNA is TGTGCCAGCAGCTTATTAGGGGGCAATCAGCCCCAGCATTTT. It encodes CASSLLGGNQPQHF.

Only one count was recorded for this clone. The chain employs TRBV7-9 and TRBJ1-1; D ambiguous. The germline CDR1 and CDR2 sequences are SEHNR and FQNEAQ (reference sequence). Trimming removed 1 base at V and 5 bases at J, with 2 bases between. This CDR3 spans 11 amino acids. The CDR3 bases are TGTGCCAGCAGCTTAGAAACTGAAGCTTTCTTT. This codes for CASSLETEAFF.

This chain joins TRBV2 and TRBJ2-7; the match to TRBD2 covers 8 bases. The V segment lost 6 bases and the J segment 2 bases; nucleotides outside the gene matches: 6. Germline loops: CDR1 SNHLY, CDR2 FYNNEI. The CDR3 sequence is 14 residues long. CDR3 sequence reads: CASRNSGNPYEQYF. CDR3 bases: TGTGCCAGCAGAAATAGCGGGAACCCCTACGAGCAGTACTTC.

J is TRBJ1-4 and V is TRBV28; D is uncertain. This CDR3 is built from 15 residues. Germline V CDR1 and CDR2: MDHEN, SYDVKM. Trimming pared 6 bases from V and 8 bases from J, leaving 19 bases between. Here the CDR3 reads CASRGGPGSGEKLFF. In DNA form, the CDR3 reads TGTGCCAGCAGGGGCGGGCCGGGCAGTGGGGAAAAACTGTTTTTT.

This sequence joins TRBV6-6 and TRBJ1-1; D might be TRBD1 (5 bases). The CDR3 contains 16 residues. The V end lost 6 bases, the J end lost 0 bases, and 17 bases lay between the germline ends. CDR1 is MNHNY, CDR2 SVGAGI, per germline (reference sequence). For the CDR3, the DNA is TGTGCCAGCAGGCCGGCGAGGGACGCCCTGAACACTGAAGCTTTCTTT. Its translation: CASRPARDALNTEAFF.

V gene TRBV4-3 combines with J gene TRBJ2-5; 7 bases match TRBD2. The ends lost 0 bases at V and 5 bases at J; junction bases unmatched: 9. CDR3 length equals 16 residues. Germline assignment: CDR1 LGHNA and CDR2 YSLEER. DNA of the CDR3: TGCGCCAGCAGCCAAGAATTTGCCGGGGGGAGGGAGACCCAGTACTTC. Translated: CASSQEFAGGRETQYF.

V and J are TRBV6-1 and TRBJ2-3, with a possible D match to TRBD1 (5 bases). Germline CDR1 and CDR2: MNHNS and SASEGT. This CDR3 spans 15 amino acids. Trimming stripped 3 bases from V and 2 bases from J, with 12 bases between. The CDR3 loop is CASSEMGHPTDTQYF. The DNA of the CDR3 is TGTGCCAGCAGTGAGATGGGGCACCCCACAGATACGCAGTATTTT.

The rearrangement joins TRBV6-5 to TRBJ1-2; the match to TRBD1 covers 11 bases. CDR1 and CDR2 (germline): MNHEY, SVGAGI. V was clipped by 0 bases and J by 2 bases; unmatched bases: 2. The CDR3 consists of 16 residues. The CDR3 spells CASSYSRTGGNYGYTF. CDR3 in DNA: TGTGCCAGCAGTTACTCTAGGACAGGGGGCAACTATGGCTACACCTTC.

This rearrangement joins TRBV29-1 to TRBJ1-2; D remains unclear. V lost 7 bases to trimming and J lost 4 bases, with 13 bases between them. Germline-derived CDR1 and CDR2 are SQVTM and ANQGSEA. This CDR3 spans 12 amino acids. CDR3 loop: CSAEEGAYGYTF. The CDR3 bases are TGCAGCGCAGAGGAGGGAGCCTATGGCTACACCTTC.

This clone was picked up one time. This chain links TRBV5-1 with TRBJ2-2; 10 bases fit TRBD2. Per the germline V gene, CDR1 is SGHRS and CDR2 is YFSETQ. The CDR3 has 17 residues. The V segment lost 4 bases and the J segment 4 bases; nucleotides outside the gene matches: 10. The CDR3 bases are TGCGCCAGCAGCCCAGCCCCATTAGCGGGGGGCACCGGGGAGCTGTTTTTT. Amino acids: CASSPAPLAGGTGELFF.

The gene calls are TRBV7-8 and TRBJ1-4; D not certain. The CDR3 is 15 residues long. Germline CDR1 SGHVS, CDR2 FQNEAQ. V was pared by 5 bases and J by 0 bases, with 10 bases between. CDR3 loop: CASSHRRATNEKLFF. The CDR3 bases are TGTGCCAGCAGCCACCGACGGGCAACTAATGAAAAACTGTTTTTT.

The CDR3 DNA reads TGTGCCAGCAGCTTATACTGGGGAAGCGAGAATGAGCAGTTCTTC. The encoded protein is CASSLYWGSENEQFF. The chain carries TRBV7-2 and TRBJ2-1; D is ambiguous. V was clipped by 2 bases and J by 7 bases, with 15 bases between them. The CDR3 runs to 15 residues. Germline-derived CDR1 and CDR2 are SGHTA and FQGNSA.

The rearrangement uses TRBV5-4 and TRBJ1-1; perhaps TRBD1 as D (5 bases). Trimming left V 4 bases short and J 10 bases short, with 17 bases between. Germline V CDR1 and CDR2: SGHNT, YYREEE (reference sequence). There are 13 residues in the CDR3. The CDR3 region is CASSATGDLGAFF. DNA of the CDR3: TGTGCCAGCAGCGCAACCGGGGACTTAGGAGCTTTCTTT.

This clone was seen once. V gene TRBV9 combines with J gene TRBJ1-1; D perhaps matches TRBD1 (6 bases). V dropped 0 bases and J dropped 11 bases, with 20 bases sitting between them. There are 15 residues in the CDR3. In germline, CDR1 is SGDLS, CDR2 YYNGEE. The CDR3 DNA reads TGTGCCAGCAGCGTAGCTGGGGCCCCCGGACAGAGGGCTTTCTTT. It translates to CASSVAGAPGQRAFF. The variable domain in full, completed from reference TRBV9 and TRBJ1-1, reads DSGVTQTPKHLITATGQRVTLRCSPRSGDLSVYWYQQSLDQGLQFLIQYYNGEERAKGNILERFSAQQFPDLHSELNLSSLELGDSALYFCASSVAGAPGQRAFFGQGTRLTVV.

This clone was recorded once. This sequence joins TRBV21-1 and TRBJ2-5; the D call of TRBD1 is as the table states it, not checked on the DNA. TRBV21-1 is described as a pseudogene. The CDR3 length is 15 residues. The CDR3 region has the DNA TGTGCCAGCCTCAGCGGGCAGGGGGCTGAGGAGACCCAGTACTTC. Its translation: CASLSGQGAEETQYF.

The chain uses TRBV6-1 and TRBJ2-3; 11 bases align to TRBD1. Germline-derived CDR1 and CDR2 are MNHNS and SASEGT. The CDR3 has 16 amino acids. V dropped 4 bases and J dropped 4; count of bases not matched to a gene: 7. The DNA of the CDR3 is TGTGCCAGCAGTGCCCTTGGACAGGGGGCGGCAGATACGCAGTATTTT. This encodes CASSALGQGAADTQYF.

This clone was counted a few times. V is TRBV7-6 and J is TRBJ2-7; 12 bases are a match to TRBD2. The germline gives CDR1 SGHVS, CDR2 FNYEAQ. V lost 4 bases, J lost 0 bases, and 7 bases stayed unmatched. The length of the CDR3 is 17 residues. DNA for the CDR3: TGTGCCAGCAGCTCGGGACTAGCGGGCCGAAGCTCCTACGAGCAGTACTTC. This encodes CASSSGLAGRSSYEQYF.

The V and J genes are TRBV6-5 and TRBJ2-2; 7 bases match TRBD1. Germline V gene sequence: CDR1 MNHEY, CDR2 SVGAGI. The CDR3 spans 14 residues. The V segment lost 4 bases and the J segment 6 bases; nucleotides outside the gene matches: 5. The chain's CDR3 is CASSFSTGAGELFF. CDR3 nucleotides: TGTGCCAGCAGTTTCTCTACAGGGGCCGGGGAGCTGTTTTTT.

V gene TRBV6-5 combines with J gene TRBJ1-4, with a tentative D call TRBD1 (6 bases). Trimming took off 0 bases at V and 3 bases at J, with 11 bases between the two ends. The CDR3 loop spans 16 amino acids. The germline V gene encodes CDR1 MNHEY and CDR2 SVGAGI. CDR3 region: CASSYSPQGPNEKLFF. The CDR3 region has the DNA TGTGCCAGCAGTTACTCCCCACAGGGACCTAATGAAAAACTGTTTTTT.

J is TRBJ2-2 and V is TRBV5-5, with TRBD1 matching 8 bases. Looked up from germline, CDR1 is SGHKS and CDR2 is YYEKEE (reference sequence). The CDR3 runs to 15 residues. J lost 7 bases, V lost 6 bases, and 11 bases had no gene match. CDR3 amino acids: CASTSSQGALGELFF. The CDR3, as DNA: TGTGCCAGCACCAGTAGTCAGGGGGCTCTCGGGGAGCTGTTTTTT.

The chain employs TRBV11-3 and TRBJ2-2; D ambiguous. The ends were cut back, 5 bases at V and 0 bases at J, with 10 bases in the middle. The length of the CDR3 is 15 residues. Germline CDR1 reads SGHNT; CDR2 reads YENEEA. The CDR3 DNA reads TGTGCCAGCAGCCCTGACGTAACGAACACCGGGGAGCTGTTTTTT. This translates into CASSPDVTNTGELFF.

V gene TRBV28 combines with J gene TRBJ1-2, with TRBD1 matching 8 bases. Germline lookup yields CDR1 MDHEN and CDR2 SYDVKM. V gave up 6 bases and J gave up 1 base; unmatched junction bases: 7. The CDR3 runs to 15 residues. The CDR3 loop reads CASRSGTGLNYGYTF. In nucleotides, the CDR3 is TGTGCCAGCAGATCCGGGACAGGTCTTAACTATGGCTACACCTTC.

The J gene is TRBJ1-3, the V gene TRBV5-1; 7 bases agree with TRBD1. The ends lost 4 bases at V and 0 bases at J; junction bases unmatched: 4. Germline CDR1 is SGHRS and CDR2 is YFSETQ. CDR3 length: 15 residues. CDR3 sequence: CASSHQGGSGNTIYF. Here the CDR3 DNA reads TGCGCCAGCAGCCACCAGGGGGGCTCTGGAAACACCATATATTTT.

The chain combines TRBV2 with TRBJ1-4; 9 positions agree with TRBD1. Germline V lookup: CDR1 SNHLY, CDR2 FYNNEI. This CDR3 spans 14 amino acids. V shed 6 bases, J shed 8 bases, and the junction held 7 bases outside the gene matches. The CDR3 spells CASSPGTGHEKLFF. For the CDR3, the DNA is TGTGCCAGCAGCCCCGGGACAGGGCACGAAAAACTGTTTTTT.

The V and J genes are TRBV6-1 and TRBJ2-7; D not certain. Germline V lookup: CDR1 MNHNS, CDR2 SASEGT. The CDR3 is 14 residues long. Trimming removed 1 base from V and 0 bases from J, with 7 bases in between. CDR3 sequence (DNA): TGTGCCAGCAGTGAAGTGGGGAACTCCTACGAGCAGTACTTC. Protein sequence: CASSEVGNSYEQYF.

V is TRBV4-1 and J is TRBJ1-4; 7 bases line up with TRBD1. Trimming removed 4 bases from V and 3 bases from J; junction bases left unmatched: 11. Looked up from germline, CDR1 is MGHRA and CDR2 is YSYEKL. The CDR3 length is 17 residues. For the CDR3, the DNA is TGCGCCAGCAGCCCCCGGGCAGGGGGGTCGTCTAATGAAAAACTGTTTTTT. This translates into CASSPRAGGSSNEKLFF.